The clone carrying this TCR beta chain came up once. What it recognizes is unknown. PCR employed 60 Vbeta and 13 Jbeta primers. Under the authors' procedure: Unique TCR beta chains totaled 80 million to 100 million in a later count, with roughly 11 million of them shared. Sequencing was performed with immunoSEQ multiplex PCR; in TCRdb, only in-frame clones are kept and a portion is missing. D and trimming were read from the DNA, whereas the V and J calls and clone size are those reported in that table. The table shows some 130,000 clones, with roughly 80% occurring only once. The source of the sample is a study of cytomegalovirus exposure and HLA in healthy donors. General study findings and limits: A later examination showed that TCR association rates differed by HLA locus, with DRB1 most and HLA-C fewest.

These donors counted as nominally healthy when sampled, but unrecorded immune exposures were likely. This TCR derives from a man younger than 40 in good health and CMV-seronegative. Material: PBMCs.

The chain's CDR3 is CASRLAGNEQFF. The CDR3 nucleotides are TGTGCCAGCAGGCTAGCGGGCAATGAGCAGTTCTTC. The rearrangement joins TRBV7-2 to TRBJ2-1, with TRBD2 matching over 8 bases. This CDR3 is 12 amino acids long. Germline values: CDR1 SGHTA, CDR2 FQGNSA. V lost 6 bases and J lost 6; bases outside the gene matches: 1. The whole variable domain, remainder taken from reference TRBV7-2 and TRBJ2-1, is GAGVSQSPSNKVTEKGKDVELRCDPISGHTALYWYRQSLGQGLEFLIYFQGNSAPDKSGLPSDRFSAERTGGSVSTLTIQRTQQEDSAVYLCASRLAGNEQFFGPGTRLTVL.